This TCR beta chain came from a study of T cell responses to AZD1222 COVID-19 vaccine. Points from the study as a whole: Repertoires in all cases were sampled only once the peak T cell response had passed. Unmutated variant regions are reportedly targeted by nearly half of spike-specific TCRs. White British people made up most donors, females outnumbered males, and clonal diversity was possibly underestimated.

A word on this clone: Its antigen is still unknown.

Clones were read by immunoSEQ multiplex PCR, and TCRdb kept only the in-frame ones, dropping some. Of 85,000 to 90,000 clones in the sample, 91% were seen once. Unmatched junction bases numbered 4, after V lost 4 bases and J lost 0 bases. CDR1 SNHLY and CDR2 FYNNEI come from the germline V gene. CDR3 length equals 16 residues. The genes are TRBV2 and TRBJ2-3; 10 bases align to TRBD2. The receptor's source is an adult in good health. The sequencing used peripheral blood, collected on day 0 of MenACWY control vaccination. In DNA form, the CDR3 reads TGTGCCAGCAGTGTGCTAGCGGGGGCAAGCACAGATACGCAGTATTTT. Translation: CASSVLAGASTDTQYF.